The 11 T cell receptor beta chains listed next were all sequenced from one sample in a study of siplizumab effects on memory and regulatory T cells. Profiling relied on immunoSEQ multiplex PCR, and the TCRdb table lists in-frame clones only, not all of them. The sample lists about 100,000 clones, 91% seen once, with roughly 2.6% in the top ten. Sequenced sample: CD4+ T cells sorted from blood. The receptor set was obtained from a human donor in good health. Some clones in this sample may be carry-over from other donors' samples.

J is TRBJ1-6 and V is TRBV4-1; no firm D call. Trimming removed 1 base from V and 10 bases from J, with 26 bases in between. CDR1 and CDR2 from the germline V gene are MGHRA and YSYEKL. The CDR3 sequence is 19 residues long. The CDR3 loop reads CASSQVLTGARWEESPLHF. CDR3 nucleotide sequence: TGCGCCAGCAGCCAAGTTCTTACGGGAGCCCGTTGGGAAGAGTCACCCCTCCACTTT.

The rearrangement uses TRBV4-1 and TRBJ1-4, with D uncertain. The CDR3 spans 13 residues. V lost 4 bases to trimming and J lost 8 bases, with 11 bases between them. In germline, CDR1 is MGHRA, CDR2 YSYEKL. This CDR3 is CASSLLGGEKLFF. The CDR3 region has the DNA TGCGCCAGCAGCCTCCTCGGCGGGGAAAAACTGTTTTTT.

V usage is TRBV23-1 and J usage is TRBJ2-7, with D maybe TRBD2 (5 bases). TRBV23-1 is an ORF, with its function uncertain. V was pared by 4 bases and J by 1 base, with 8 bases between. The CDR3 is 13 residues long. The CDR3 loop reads CASSPPGSYEQYF. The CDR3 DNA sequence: TGCGCCAGCAGTCCCCCGGGATCCTACGAGCAGTACTTC.

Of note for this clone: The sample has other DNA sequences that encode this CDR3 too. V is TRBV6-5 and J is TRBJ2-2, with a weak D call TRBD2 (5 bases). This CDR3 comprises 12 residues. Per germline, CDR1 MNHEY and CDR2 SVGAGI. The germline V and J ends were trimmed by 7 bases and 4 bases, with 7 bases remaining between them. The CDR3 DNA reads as TGTGCCAGCACCCGGGGCACCGGGGAGCTGTTTTTT. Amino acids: CASTRGTGELFF.

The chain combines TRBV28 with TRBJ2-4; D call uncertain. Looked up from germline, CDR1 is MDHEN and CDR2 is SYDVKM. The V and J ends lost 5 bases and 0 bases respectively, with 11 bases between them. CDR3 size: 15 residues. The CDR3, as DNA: TGTGCCAGCAGTCCCAGAATCCTAGCCAAAAACATTCAGTACTTC. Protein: CASSPRILAKNIQYF. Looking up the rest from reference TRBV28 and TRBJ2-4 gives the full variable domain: DVKVTQSSRYLVKRTGEKVFLECVQDMDHENMFWYRQDPGLGLRLIYFSYDVKMKEKGDIPEGYSVSREKKERFSLILESASTNQTSMYLCASSPRILAKNIQYFGAGTRLSVL.

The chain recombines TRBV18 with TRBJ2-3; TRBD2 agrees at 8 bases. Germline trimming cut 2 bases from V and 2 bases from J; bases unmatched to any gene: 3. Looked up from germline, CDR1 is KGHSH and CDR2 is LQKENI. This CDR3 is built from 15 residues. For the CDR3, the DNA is TGTGCCAGCTCACCAGTAGCGGGACACACAGATACGCAGTATTTT. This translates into CASSPVAGHTDTQYF.

Written as DNA, the CDR3 is TGTGCCAGCGGAGGGTGGACAGATAGACTTGAGACCCAGTACTTC. Translation: CASGGWTDRLETQYF. This chain links TRBV6-1 with TRBJ2-5; D possibly uses TRBD1 or TRBD2 (6 bases each). The germline CDR1 and CDR2 sequences are MNHNS and SASEGT. The length of the CDR3 is 15 residues. V lost 8 bases to trimming and J lost 5 bases, with 21 bases between them.

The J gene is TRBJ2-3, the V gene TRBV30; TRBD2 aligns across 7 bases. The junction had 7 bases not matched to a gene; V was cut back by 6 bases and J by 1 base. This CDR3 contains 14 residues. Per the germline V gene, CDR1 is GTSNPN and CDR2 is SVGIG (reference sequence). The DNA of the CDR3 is TGTGCCTGTGGGGAGGGCGGGGGCACAGATACGCAGTATTTT. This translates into CACGEGGGTDTQYF.

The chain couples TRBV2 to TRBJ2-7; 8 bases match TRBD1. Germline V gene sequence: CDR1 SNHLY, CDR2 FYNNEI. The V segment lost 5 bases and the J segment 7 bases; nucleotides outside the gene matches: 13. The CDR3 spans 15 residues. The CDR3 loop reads CASSQSVQGVGEQYF. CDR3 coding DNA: TGTGCCAGCAGTCAATCCGTACAGGGGGTCGGGGAGCAGTACTTC.

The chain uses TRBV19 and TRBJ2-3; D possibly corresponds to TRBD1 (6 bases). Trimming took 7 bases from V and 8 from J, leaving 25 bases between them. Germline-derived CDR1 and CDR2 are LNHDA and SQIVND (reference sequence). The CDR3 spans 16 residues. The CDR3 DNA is TGTGCCAGTACCTCAGCTTTGGGGCAGGGGCATGGTACGCAGTATTTT. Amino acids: CASTSALGQGHGTQYF.

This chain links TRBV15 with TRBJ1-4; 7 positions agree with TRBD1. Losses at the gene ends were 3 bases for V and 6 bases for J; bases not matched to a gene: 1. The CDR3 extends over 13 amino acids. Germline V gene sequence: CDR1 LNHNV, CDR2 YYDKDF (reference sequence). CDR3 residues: CATSRGTDEKLFF. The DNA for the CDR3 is TGTGCCACCAGCAGGGGGACAGATGAAAAACTGTTTTTT.